Shown below are 10 T cell receptor beta chains from a single sample sequenced in a study of T-cell reconstitution after alpha-beta-depleted transplantation in children. A TCRbeta library incorporating unique molecular identifiers was prepared. Via MiXCR, TCRdb re-called the PCR reads, giving one row per CDR3 protein. The repertoire holds tens of thousands of distinct CDR3 sequences, roughly 4.4% seen once, with approximately 20% in the top ten. The sample here was PBMCs, mostly from graft donor cells, taken 180 days after TCRalphabeta/CD19-depleted stem cell transplant. These receptors all come from a boy in the first two years of life who had a stem cell transplant for acute myeloid leukemia, so the T cells may come from the graft donor.

This clonotype was observed at least ten times. V and J are TRBV30 and TRBJ2-1; D not resolved. Germline V gene lookup returns CDR1 GTSNPN and CDR2 SVGIG (reference sequence). This CDR3 has 12 residues. V dropped 1 base and J dropped 4 bases, with 5 bases sitting between them. The chain's CDR3 is CAWSGEYNEQFF. The CDR3 nucleotides read TGTGCCTGGAGTGGGGAATACAATGAGCAGTTCTTC.

This clonotype has at least ten counts. J is TRBJ2-7 and V is TRBV20-1, with D possibly matching TRBD1 (7 bases). The V end was cut by 6 bases, the J end by 11 bases, with 17 bases between. Germline-derived CDR1 and CDR2 are DFQATT and SNEGSKA (reference sequence). There are 11 residues in the CDR3. DNA of the CDR3: TGCAGTGCCACTACAGGGGAGGAAGAGTACGTC. It yields the protein CSATTGEEEYV.

The chain is built from TRBV2 and TRBJ1-5, with D maybe TRBD1 (5 bases). The CDR3 extends over 14 amino acids. The germline CDR1 and CDR2 sequences are SNHLY and FYNNEI. With 4 bases removed from V and 4 bases from J, the gap between germline ends came to 11 bases. This CDR3 reads CASSVQVLNQPQHF. CDR3 coding DNA: TGTGCCAGCAGTGTACAGGTTCTTAATCAGCCCCAGCATTTT.

Regarding this clonotype: Germline is not matched at one junction end, which may reflect a read error. This sequence joins TRBV4-2 and TRBJ2-2; D not resolved. This CDR3 comprises 14 residues. Germline CDR1 and CDR2: LGHNA and YNFKEQ. CDR3 sequence: CAISPTLICGELFF. The CDR3, as DNA: TGTGCCATCAGCCCTACACTGATCTGCGGGGAGCTGTTTTTT.

Many counts were recorded for this clonotype. The rearrangement joins TRBV6-1 to TRBJ2-5, with D possibly being TRBD2 (6 bases). CDR3 length: 15 amino acids. With 9 bases removed from V and 4 bases from J, the gap between germline ends came to 21 bases. Germline V gives CDR1 MNHNS, CDR2 SASEGT. Here the CDR3 DNA reads TGTGCCAGTCACTTGGGGCGGCGGGGAAGAGAGACCCAGTACTTC. Protein sequence: CASHLGRRGRETQYF.

This clonotype was counted ten times or more. The chain uses TRBV12-3 or TRBV12-4 and TRBJ1-6; the match to TRBD1 covers 7 bases. The ends lost 5 bases at V and 7 bases at J; junction bases unmatched: 5. The CDR3 spans 14 residues. The CDR3 coding sequence is TGTGCCAGCAGTACAGGGGTTCTGAATTCACCCCTCCACTTT. Encoded protein: CASSTGVLNSPLHF.

This clonotype was counted ten times or more. The V call is TRBV7-9, the J call TRBJ1-1, with D unresolved. The germline V and J ends were trimmed by 6 bases and 0 bases, with 8 bases remaining between them. This CDR3 region has 13 residues. Germline assignment: CDR1 SEHNR and CDR2 FQNEAQ (reference sequence). CDR3 DNA sequence: TGTGCCAGCAGAGAACGGGTGAACACTGAAGCTTTCTTT. Amino acid sequence: CASRERVNTEAFF.

This clonotype was detected many times. The chain couples TRBV20-1 to TRBJ1-6, with 9 nucleotides matching TRBD1. The CDR3 has 15 residues. Germline V gene sequence: CDR1 DFQATT, CDR2 SNEGSKA (reference sequence). Germline trimming cut 0 bases from V and 7 bases from J; bases unmatched to any gene: 4. CDR3 DNA: TGCAGTGCTAGAGATGCAGACAGGGGGAATTCACCCCTCCACTTT. The encoded protein is CSARDADRGNSPLHF.

Points on this clonotype: At one end, the junction sequence differs from germline, possibly due to a read error. J is TRBJ1-2 and V is TRBV6-1, with D maybe TRBD1 (5 bases). Germline V lookup: CDR1 MNHNS, CDR2 SASEGT. The CDR3 covers 14 residues. This chain's CDR3 is CDSSEAGGDYGYTF. The CDR3 nucleotides read TGTGACAGCAGTGAAGCTGGAGGGGACTATGGCTACACCTTC.

There are many counts of this clonotype. V usage is TRBV4-1 and J usage is TRBJ2-1; D perhaps matches TRBD1 (6 bases). V was pared by 0 bases and J by 6 bases, with 15 bases between. This CDR3 is 16 amino acids long. CDR1 is MGHRA and CDR2 is YSYEKL in the germline V gene. CDR3 protein: CASSQDRRDIFNEQFF. The DNA of the CDR3 is TGCGCCAGCAGCCAAGATCGACGGGACATTTTCAATGAGCAGTTCTTC.